The 23 T cell receptor beta chains below all came from one sample that was sequenced in a study of blood T cells in healthy people across ages. A second PCR of about 6 to 12 cycles used a sample-barcoded 5' primer and a J-beta primer mix. From the 5' RACE reads, TCRdb called clonotypes with MiXCR, one entry per CDR3 protein. Here the sample spans 550,000 to 800,000 distinct CDR3 sequences, around 20% being singletons. The sequencing sample was made of blood. The receptors derive from a man aged 65 to 79 in good health.

The genes are TRBV24-1 and TRBJ1-5; D perhaps matches TRBD1 (5 bases). The CDR3 length is 14 residues. Per the germline V gene, CDR1 is KGHDR and CDR2 is SFDVKD. Trimming cost V 4 bases and J 11 bases, with 17 bases left between them. CDR3 sequence: CATSEGSPRGAQHF. CDR3 nucleotides: TGTGCCACCAGTGAGGGGTCGCCGAGAGGGGCCCAGCATTTT.

The genes are TRBV29-1 and TRBJ2-7; TRBD2 aligns across 9 bases. The CDR3 contains 12 residues. Germline assignment: CDR1 SQVTM and CDR2 ANQGSEA. Losses at the gene ends were 7 bases for V and 5 bases for J; bases not matched to a gene: 6. The CDR3 DNA sequence: TGCAGCGCCCGTAGCGGGAGTAACGAGCAGTACTTC. Residues: CSARSGSNEQYF.

This clonotype was observed a handful of times. This CDR3 is CASSEWGQGKVTDTQYF. The CDR3 nucleotides read TGTGCCAGCAGTGAATGGGGACAGGGGAAGGTCACAGATACGCAGTATTTT. The chain uses TRBV2 and TRBJ2-3; TRBD1 agrees at 10 bases. Germline lookup yields CDR1 SNHLY and CDR2 FYNNEI. J was trimmed by 2 bases and V by 2 bases; bases with no gene match: 7. The CDR3 length is 17 residues.

This clonotype was observed a few times. The rearrangement uses TRBV5-1 and TRBJ1-4; TRBD1 is a possible D gene (6 bases). The V gene's germline CDR1 is SGHRS and CDR2 YFSETQ. CDR3 length equals 15 residues. V gave up 3 bases and J gave up 5 bases, with 14 bases separating them. This chain's CDR3 is CASSSAGTKNEKLFF. The CDR3 DNA is TGCGCCAGCAGCTCGGCCGGGACAAAGAATGAAAAACTGTTTTTT. Filled out from reference TRBV5-1 and TRBJ1-4, the complete variable domain reads KAGVTQTPRYLIKTRGQQVTLSCSPISGHRSVSWYQQTPGQGLQFLFEYFSETQRNKGNFPGRFSGRQFSNSRSEMNVSTLELGDSALYLCASSSAGTKNEKLFFGSGTQLSVL.

This rearrangement joins TRBV9 to TRBJ2-7; 7 bases match TRBD2. Germline values: CDR1 SGDLS, CDR2 YYNGEE. The CDR3 is 15 residues long. The V and J ends lost 0 bases and 0 bases, in that order; junction bases with no gene match: 3. CDR3 in DNA: TGTGCCAGCAGCGTAGGAAGCGGGAACTCCTACGAGCAGTACTTC. Protein product: CASSVGSGNSYEQYF.

This clonotype was detected a few times. The V and J genes are TRBV6-4 and TRBJ2-7, with 10 bases that match TRBD2. The CDR3 contains 16 residues. J gave up 4 bases and V 0 bases, and 6 bases lay outside the gene matches. Germline CDR1 is MRHNA and CDR2 is SNTAGT. This CDR3 reads CASSDSSGRVTYEQYF. CDR3 nucleotide sequence: TGTGCCAGCAGTGACTCGAGCGGGAGGGTTACATACGAGCAGTACTTC.

This clonotype has only a few counts. The chain links TRBV21-1 to TRBJ1-2; the D segment call TRBD1 is taken from the table without a DNA check. TRBV21-1 is given as a pseudogene. The CDR3 totals 15 residues. The CDR3 reads CASSPRQGGVLGYTF. CDR3 nucleotides: TGTGCCAGCAGCCCCCGGCAGGGAGGCGTACTTGGCTACACCTTC.

This clonotype occurred a few times. This chain links TRBV5-1 with TRBJ1-3, with D maybe TRBD1 (5 bases). The V and J ends lost 3 bases and 0 bases respectively, with 13 bases between them. The CDR3 contains 16 residues. Germline-derived CDR1 and CDR2 are SGHRS and YFSETQ. The CDR3 is CASSWGTGPSGNTIYF. The CDR3 DNA follows: TGCGCCAGCAGCTGGGGGACGGGACCCTCTGGAAACACCATATATTTT.

This clonotype was counted many times. V and J are TRBV28 and TRBJ2-5; D call uncertain. The DNA end favors TRBJ2-7, so the J call may be wrong. The CDR3 has 14 residues. Germline V gene lookup returns CDR1 MDHEN and CDR2 SYDVKM. CDR3 nucleotide sequence: TGTGCCAGCAGTTTACAACACTTGAACTACGAGCAGTACTTC. Protein sequence: CASSLQHLNYEQYF.

V usage is TRBV5-1 and J usage is TRBJ2-1, with unresolved D. The CDR3 extends over 13 amino acids. Germline V gives CDR1 SGHRS, CDR2 YFSETQ. Trimming left V 4 bases short and J 10 bases short, with 15 bases between. The CDR3 region is CASSPSSNYEQFF. CDR3 in DNA: TGCGCCAGCAGCCCCTCCAGCAATTACGAGCAGTTCTTC.

This clonotype came up a few times. The chain uses TRBV5-1 and TRBJ2-5; 14 nucleotides line up with TRBD2. The ends lost 3 bases at V and 5 bases at J; junction bases unmatched: 6. Germline V gene lookup returns CDR1 SGHRS and CDR2 YFSETQ. The CDR3 runs 16 residues. The CDR3 bases are TGCGCCAGCAGCTCCGGGACTAGCGGGAGTGGGGAGACCCAGTACTTC. Its protein is CASSSGTSGSGETQYF.

V and J are TRBV20-1 and TRBJ2-1; possible D gene TRBD2, 6 bases. Trimming pared 0 bases from V and 6 bases from J, leaving 12 bases between. CDR1 and CDR2 from the germline V gene are DFQATT and SNEGSKA (reference sequence). This CDR3 region has 14 residues. This chain's CDR3 is CSARDGGDGNEQFF. In DNA form, the CDR3 reads TGCAGTGCTAGAGATGGAGGGGATGGCAATGAGCAGTTCTTC.

This clonotype occurred many times. This chain uses TRBV7-2 with TRBJ2-1; 13 bases fit TRBD2. Germline values: CDR1 SGHTA, CDR2 FQGNSA. This CDR3 has 15 residues. Losses at the gene ends were 4 bases for V and 6 bases for J; bases not matched to a gene: 3. DNA of the CDR3: TGTGCCAGCAGCTCACTAGCGGGAGGGCCCAATGAGCAGTTCTTC. Amino acid sequence: CASSSLAGGPNEQFF.

The chain links TRBV5-1 to TRBJ2-1, with 10 bases aligning to TRBD2. Germline CDR1 is SGHRS and CDR2 is YFSETQ. This CDR3 is 18 amino acids long. Losses at the gene ends were 4 bases for V and 1 base for J; bases not matched to a gene: 11. The CDR3 coding sequence is TGCGCCAGCAGCACCGGGCTAGCGGGAGAGAGGTCCTACAATGAGCAGTTCTTC. Amino acids: CASSTGLAGERSYNEQFF.

This clonotype occurred a few times. The CDR3 nucleotides are TGTGCCAGCAGCAATACAGGGAGATTGAACACCGGGGAGCTGTTTTTT. Amino acid sequence: CASSNTGRLNTGELFF. The chain links TRBV11-2 to TRBJ2-2; tentatively, D is TRBD1 (6 bases). Germline-derived CDR1 and CDR2 are SGHAT and FQNNGV. The V end was cut by 5 bases, the J end by 1 base, with 14 bases between. The CDR3 extends over 16 amino acids.

This clonotype has a handful of counts. CDR3 bases: TGTGCCAGCAGCGACGGTGCTGCGACTTTAACCTACGAGCAGTACTTC. Encoded protein: CASSDGAATLTYEQYF. The rearrangement links TRBV11-2 to TRBJ2-7; D remains unclear. V was trimmed by 5 bases and J by 2 bases, leaving 19 bases between them. CDR1 is SGHAT and CDR2 is FQNNGV in the germline V gene. This CDR3 spans 16 amino acids.

This clonotype was seen many times. This CDR3 reads CASSQEAGRNEQFF. The CDR3 bases are TGTGCCAGCAGCCAAGAGGCCGGGAGAAATGAGCAGTTCTTC. The genes are TRBV3-1 and TRBJ2-1; tentative D call: TRBD2 (6 bases). Germline V gene data show CDR1 as LGHDT and CDR2 as YNNKEL (reference sequence). The V gene lost 0 bases and the J gene lost 7 bases, with 10 bases spanning the gap. CDR3 length: 14 residues.

This CDR3 reads CSPRDRGSLYEQFF. In DNA, the CDR3 is TGCAGTCCTCGCGACCGGGGATCACTGTACGAGCAGTTCTTC. The genes are TRBV20-1 and TRBJ2-1; D is perhaps TRBD2 (5 bases). The CDR3 sequence is 14 residues long. CDR1 is DFQATT, CDR2 SNEGSKA, per germline (reference sequence). With 8 bases removed from V and 10 bases from J, the gap between germline ends came to 24 bases.

This clonotype was detected a few times. The chain couples TRBV14 to TRBJ2-2, with D unresolved. This CDR3 contains 12 residues. V was clipped by 8 bases and J by 7 bases, with 11 bases between them. Germline-derived CDR1 and CDR2 are SGHDN and FVKESK. The CDR3 bases are TGTGCCAGCCGCAACTCCAACGGGGAGCTGTTTTTT. It translates to CASRNSNGELFF.

CDR3 protein: CAISEFEGSGANVLTF. In DNA form, the CDR3 reads TGTGCCATCAGTGAGTTTGAGGGATCTGGGGCCAACGTCCTGACTTTC. The chain is built from TRBV10-3 and TRBJ2-6, with D maybe TRBD2 (5 bases). With 1 base removed from V and 1 base from J, the gap between germline ends came to 8 bases. This CDR3 has 16 amino acids. Germline values: CDR1 ENHRY, CDR2 SYGVKD.

The rearrangement joins TRBV12-3 or TRBV12-4 to TRBJ2-7, with TRBD1 identical over 8 bases. The CDR3 has 15 amino acids. V lost 2 bases and J lost 3; bases outside the gene matches: 6. The CDR3, as DNA: TGTGCCAGCAGTTTACCCGGACAGGGTTTCTACGAGCAGTACTTC. Amino acids: CASSLPGQGFYEQYF.

The V gene is TRBV20-1, the J gene TRBJ2-3, with TRBD2 identical over 9 bases. The length of the CDR3 is 16 residues. V gave up 3 bases and J gave up 4 bases; unmatched junction bases: 11. CDR1 and CDR2 (germline): DFQATT, SNEGSKA (reference sequence). DNA of the CDR3: TGCAGTGCTAGCATCCCGAGTAGCGGGAGTCCAGATACGCAGTATTTT. Translation: CSASIPSSGSPDTQYF.

This clonotype was observed a handful of times. The V gene is TRBV18, the J gene TRBJ2-5; TRBD1 matches 10 bases. V lost 3 bases and J lost 2; bases outside the gene matches: 3. Per germline, CDR1 KGHSH and CDR2 LQKENI. This CDR3 spans 15 amino acids. The DNA for the CDR3 is TGTGCCAGCTCACCGATGGACAGGGGGCAAGAGACCCAGTACTTC. It is translated as CASSPMDRGQETQYF.